This record concerns one T cell receptor beta chain sequence. Its antigen specificity is not known. The germline gene is not matched at one end of the junction; a read error may be the cause. TCRbeta CDR3 regions were amplified from genomic DNA by means of the immunoSEQ Assay, a bias-controlled multiplex PCR. The source study handled its data this way. Within the assay, amplification of reference gene primers was used to estimate how many nucleated cells each sample contained. To quantify the absolute abundance of each unique TCRbeta CDR3 rearrangement, sequence reads were collapsed and filtered. For each sample, productive Simpson clonality was calculated by taking the square root of Simpson's diversity index across productive rearrangements. TCRdb obtained this table from immuneACCESS and retained in-frame rearrangements with V and J assigned. These tables miss some clones; where compared with another copy, unresolved V genes account for less than half of the shortfall, and the remainder is unexplained. That table furnishes V, J and clone size, whereas the DNA furnished D and trimming. The sample table shows 150,000 to 180,000 clones, and around 83% are seen once. Together, the top ten hold about 12% of the sample.

One collaborating source in Seattle enrolled patients during active infection and followed them longitudinally through the course of disease. Collaborating institutions collected whole blood in K2EDTA tubes following their own protocols. For TCRbeta analysis, collaborators shipped samples in one of three forms: frozen whole blood, isolated PBMCs, or DNA extracted from either of those sample types. This sample was taken from a study of blood T cell repertoires in COVID-19 (dated by TCRdb to the early 2020s). Study-wide context: Samples from collaborators originated in the United States, Italy and Spain and spanned both the acute and convalescent phases of COVID-19. The prospective study material was composed of cDNA or gDNA derived from T cells, B-cell-depleted T cells, or PBMCs. The dataset comprised deeply sampled blood TCRbeta repertoires from subjects exposed to, actively infected with, or recovered from COVID-19. The repertoires were released in a freely available public database meant as a resource for research on the immune response to SARS-CoV-2. The samples were drawn from two sources: the first 160 participants of the ongoing ImmuneRACE study, and 1,000 to 1,500 subjects contributed by 6 global collaborators. Nearly every sample came with metadata listing a de-identified subject ID, COVID-19 status, age in years and sex. Where available, HLA class I and class II types were taken from metadata supplied by the sample provider and were not determined by assay-based typing.

What the authors observed across the whole study: The amount of clinical and demographic metadata varied by source and participant and was provided uncurated.

For CDR1 and CDR2, the germline V gene lists SGHRS and YFSETQ. Spanning cysteine to phenylalanine, the CDR3 consists of 13 amino acids. The retained sequence is limited to the CDR3, 39 bases, with the frame set at the first base. This sequence originates from an older woman with COVID-19, enrolled during active disease. The specimen was peripheral blood. The chain employs TRBV5-1 and TRBJ2-1; 8 junctional bases match TRBD2. Here the CDR3 is given as CARSPGGGHEQFF. The sequence in DNA is TGCGCCCGCAGCCCGGGGGGGGGCCATGAGCAGTTCTTC.